This T cell receptor beta chain was recorded in a study of T cell repertoires in cytomegalovirus infection. Study-wide context: Selected CMV epitopes included recently identified HLA-C-restricted ones as well as well-studied HLA-B-restricted ones. From public TCR beta signatures came an indication of both CMV infection and matching HLA type. Overall study results and limits: HLA-C-restricted CMV clonotypes gave the most frequent clonotype in two of eight donors. Pooled public TCR beta family frequency picked out CMV carriers with the relevant HLA.

The length of the CDR3 is 13 amino acids, counting both ends. The germline gives CDR1 MNHNS, CDR2 SASEGT. Concerning this clonotype itself: Antigen: not known. The conserved final phenylalanine or tryptophan is absent from the CDR3, which likely points to a read error. The limits of the CDR3 on the DNA are not certain, so only TCRdb's listed CDR3 is given.

One entry per CDR3 protein results from TCRdb running MiXCR on the reads. The sample lists about 310,000 distinct CDR3 sequences, around 25% occurring once. The sequenced sample was cultured PBMCs, obtained from culture after CMV antigen stimulation. The chain employs TRBV6-1 and TRBJ1-1. This sequence originates from a human donor in good health (CMV status not recorded). Some clones in this sample may be carry-over from other donors' samples. This chain's CDR3 is CASSEAGRPSGLL.